This passage covers 12 T cell receptor beta chains from one sample sequenced in a study of tumor and adjacent non-tumor tissue in lung cancer. A modified ARM-PCR protocol with three rounds of nested PCR amplified TCRbeta. Via MiXCR, TCRdb re-called the multiplex PCR reads, giving one row per CDR3 protein. The data contain more than 60,000 distinct CDR3 sequences, around 76% of them singletons. No cell sorting was done before RNA was extracted from the tissue. Distant lung tissue was collected more than 3 cm away from the tumor edge. Sample: distant non-tumor lung tissue. All receptors derive from a man between 60 and 75 years old with non-small cell lung cancer.

Many counts were recorded for this clonotype. The chain has TRBV24-1 and TRBJ2-7, with TRBD1 as a possible D gene (6 bases). V dropped 2 bases and J dropped 6 bases, with 16 bases sitting between them. The CDR3 loop spans 15 amino acids. CDR1 is KGHDR, CDR2 SFDVKD, per germline. The CDR3 here is CATSDSLRPTGEQYF. CDR3 sequence (DNA): TGTGCCACCAGTGATTCTCTACGACCGACAGGCGAGCAGTACTTC.

This clonotype showed up just a few times. The junction departs from the called germline gene at one end, perhaps through a read error. The chain combines TRBV28 with TRBJ2-3, with TRBD2 matching over 10 bases. Germline values: CDR1 MDHEN, CDR2 SYDVKM. The CDR3 is made up of 14 amino acids. The CDR3 region is CAGSLPSGRVTQYF. CDR3 in DNA: TGTGCCGGCAGTTTACCCAGCGGGAGGGTTACGCAGTATTTT.

This clonotype showed up many times. The chain employs TRBV5-8 and TRBJ1-4; the match to TRBD1 covers 12 bases. Trimming at V came to 0 bases and at J to 2 bases, leaving 5 bases not matched to a gene. Germline V gene lookup returns CDR1 SGHTS and CDR2 YDEGEE. The CDR3 sequence is 18 residues long. CDR3 in amino acids: CASSLDRDRGRTNEKLFF. CDR3 nucleotide sequence: TGTGCCAGCAGCTTGGACAGGGACAGGGGGCGGACTAATGAAAAACTGTTTTTT.

As concerns this clonotype: Its ends do not fully match the called genes, so a read error is possible. This CDR3 reads CRVEGTLTNEQFF. DNA of the CDR3: TGCAGAGTTGAGGGGACCCTAACCAATGAGCAGTTCTTC. V gene TRBV29-1 combines with J gene TRBJ2-1; D may correspond to TRBD1 or TRBD2 (5 bases each). CDR1 and CDR2 (germline): SQVTM, ANQGSEA. This CDR3 has 13 residues.

This chain links TRBV29-1 with TRBJ2-7; TRBD1 aligns across 9 bases. The length of the CDR3 is 15 residues. The junction had 17 bases not matched to a gene; V was cut back by 7 bases and J by 7 bases. Germline V gene data show CDR1 as SQVTM and CDR2 as ANQGSEA. CDR3: CSATKGGTGSQEQYF. The CDR3 DNA is TGCAGCGCAACAAAGGGGGGGACAGGGTCCCAGGAGCAGTACTTC.

The V and J genes are TRBV6-2 or TRBV6-3 and TRBJ2-3; 11 nucleotides line up with TRBD2. Trimming removed 10 bases from V and 4 bases from J; junction bases left unmatched: 10. The CDR3 has 15 residues. The germline V gene has CDR1 MNHEY and CDR2 SVGEGT. In DNA form, the CDR3 reads TGTGCCAAAAGTTACCGGACTAGCGGGTCAGATACGCAGTATTTT. Residues: CAKSYRTSGSDTQYF.

This clonotype has a single count. V and J are TRBV5-4 and TRBJ2-7; D not certain. CDR1 SGHNT and CDR2 YYREEE come from the germline V gene (reference sequence). V lost 1 base and J 5 bases, leaving 10 bases between the germline ends. CDR3 length: 13 residues. CDR3 DNA: TGTGCCAGCAGCTTGACAAGATCAAACGAGCAGTACTTC. As protein: CASSLTRSNEQYF.

For this clonotype: A clone one base away is much larger, so this may be a read error. The gene calls are TRBV7-9 and TRBJ2-1; 8 positions agree with TRBD2. This CDR3 contains 17 residues. Germline CDR1 is SEHNR and CDR2 is FQNEAQ (reference sequence). The CDR3 DNA sequence: TGTGTCAGCAGCTTAGCGGGGAAAAGAGCCTCCTACAATGAGCAGTTCTTC. The encoded protein is CVSSLAGKRASYNEQFF.

This clonotype came up once. The chain employs TRBV5-1 and TRBJ2-5, with D possibly being TRBD2 (6 bases). The CDR3 is made up of 16 amino acids. Germline V gives CDR1 SGHRS, CDR2 YFSETQ. Deletions cut 1 base from V and 8 bases from J, with 21 bases between. CDR3 DNA: TGCGCCAGCAGCTTGAGCCTAGCTGGAGGGCAGGATACCCAGTACTTC. It yields the protein CASSLSLAGGQDTQYF.

Concerning this clonotype itself: Possible read error: a much larger clone is one base away. The rearrangement uses TRBV11-1 and TRBJ2-5; 11 nucleotides align to TRBD1. CDR3 length: 15 residues. In germline, CDR1 is SGHAT, CDR2 FQDESV (reference sequence). Trimming cost V 11 bases and J 0 bases; bases outside gene matches: 8. CDR3 bases: TGTGCCGACAGCCCGGGACAGGGGGACCAAGAGACCCAGTACTTC. Residues: CADSPGQGDQETQYF.

Worth noting for this clonotype: This is likely a read error, given that the CDR3 carries no conserved phenylalanine or tryptophan at its end. The CDR3 nucleotides read TGTGCCAACAACCCCGGGCCGGGGATGGGGTACGAGCAGTACTTA. It codes for CANNPGPGMGYEQYL. This chain joins TRBV5-5 and TRBJ2-7; TRBD2 might be the D (5 bases). The CDR3 runs 15 residues. The germline V gene has CDR1 SGHKS and CDR2 YYEKEE (reference sequence). V was cut by 9 bases and J by 4 bases, with 23 bases left in between.

The sample holds one count of this clonotype. The chain couples TRBV20-1 to TRBJ2-7, with 7 bases matching TRBD1. Germline values: CDR1 DFQATT, CDR2 SNEGSKA (reference sequence). This CDR3 comprises 14 residues. The V and J ends lost 7 bases and 4 bases, in that order; junction bases with no gene match: 13. The CDR3 region has the DNA TGCAGTGTTCCCCGGAACAGGGGATCGTACGAGCAGTACTTC. It yields the protein CSVPRNRGSYEQYF.